Each of the 4 T cell receptor beta chains below was sequenced from the same sample in a study of T cell responses to AZD1222 COVID-19 vaccine. Repertoires were generated with immunoSEQ multiplex PCR, while TCRdb's copy carries only in-frame clones and drops some. The top ten clones hold roughly 1.6% of a sample with 80,000 or so clones, roughly nine tenths of them seen once. This sample comprised peripheral blood, obtained on day 0 of AZD1222 vaccination. All receptors come from an adult in good health.

The chain links TRBV6-1 to TRBJ1-1; D not certain. Germline CDR1 reads MNHNS; CDR2 reads SASEGT. The CDR3 is made up of 13 amino acids. Trimming stripped 2 bases from V and 3 bases from J, with 7 bases between. In DNA, the CDR3 is TGTGCCAGCAGTGAAATAAGGGACACTGAAGCTTTCTTT. It encodes CASSEIRDTEAFF.

This chain links TRBV5-1 with TRBJ1-1; 9 positions agree with TRBD1. J lost 4 bases, V lost 0 bases, and 1 base had no gene match. Germline values: CDR1 SGHRS, CDR2 YFSETQ. CDR3 length: 14 amino acids. CDR3 bases: TGCGCCAGCAGCTTGGGGACAGGGGTCACTGAAGCTTTCTTT. Encoded protein: CASSLGTGVTEAFF.

Here the CDR3 reads CASSARAGPGGEQYF. CDR3 in DNA: TGTGCCAGCAGCGCCCGAGCAGGCCCGGGCGGCGAGCAGTACTTC. The rearrangement joins TRBV9 to TRBJ2-7; D gene ambiguous. Germline loops: CDR1 SGDLS, CDR2 YYNGEE. The CDR3 covers 15 residues. V lost 3 bases and J lost 6, with 19 bases in between.

This chain's CDR3 is CASSLFGGERTEAFF. CDR3 sequence (DNA): TGTGCCAGCAGTCTATTTGGGGGCGAGCGCACTGAAGCTTTCTTT. The chain carries TRBV28 and TRBJ1-1, with D possibly being TRBD1 (6 bases). The CDR3 spans 15 residues. V shed 5 bases and J shed 4 bases, with 17 bases lying between them. Germline V gives CDR1 MDHEN, CDR2 SYDVKM. The complete variable domain, with remaining parts taken from reference TRBV28 and TRBJ1-1, reads DVKVTQSSRYLVKRTGEKVFLECVQDMDHENMFWYRQDPGLGLRLIYFSYDVKMKEKGDIPEGYSVSREKKERFSLILESASTNQTSMYLCASSLFGGERTEAFFGQGTRLTVV.